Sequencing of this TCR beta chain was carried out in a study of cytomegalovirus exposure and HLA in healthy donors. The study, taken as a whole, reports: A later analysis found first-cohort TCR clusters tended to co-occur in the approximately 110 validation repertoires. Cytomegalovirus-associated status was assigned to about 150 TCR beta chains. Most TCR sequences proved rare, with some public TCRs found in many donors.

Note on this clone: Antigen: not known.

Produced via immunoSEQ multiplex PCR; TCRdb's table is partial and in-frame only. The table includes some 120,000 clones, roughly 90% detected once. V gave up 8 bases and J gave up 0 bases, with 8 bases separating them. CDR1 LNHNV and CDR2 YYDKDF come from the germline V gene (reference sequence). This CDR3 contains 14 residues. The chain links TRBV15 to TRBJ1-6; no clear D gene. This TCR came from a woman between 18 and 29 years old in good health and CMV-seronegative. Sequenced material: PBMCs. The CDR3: CATGRASYNSPLHF. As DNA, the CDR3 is TGTGCCACCGGGAGGGCCTCCTATAATTCACCCCTCCACTTT.